Following are 22 T cell receptor beta chains from one sample sequenced in a study of response to subunit inactivated influenza vaccine. MiXCR, applied by TCRdb to the RT-PCR reads, yields one record per CDR3 protein. The data contain 700,000 to 900,000 distinct CDR3 sequences, approximately 22% of them seen just once; the ten biggest clones take up 10%. The sequencing used PBMCs from blood, collected 4 to 6 days after vaccination. These receptors all come from a man aged 50-59 years who received an inactivated influenza vaccine.

V usage is TRBV7-9 and J usage is TRBJ2-5; TRBD1 is a possible D gene (5 bases). CDR1 is SEHNR, CDR2 FQNEAQ, per germline (reference sequence). V was shortened by 5 bases and J by 5 bases, with 24 bases between the two germline ends. This CDR3 is 17 amino acids long. The CDR3, as DNA: TGTGCCAGCAGCCCAGGGTTAAGGCCCGGAGTGGGTGAGACCCAGTACTTC. It translates to CASSPGLRPGVGETQYF.

This clonotype was recorded a few times. The V gene is TRBV29-1, the J gene TRBJ2-1, with 9 positions matching TRBD2. V was pared by 3 bases and J by 5 bases, with 2 bases of the junction left unmatched. Germline CDR1 reads SQVTM; CDR2 reads ANQGSEA. The CDR3 is 13 amino acids. The CDR3 loop reads CSVDKRGDNEQFF. In nucleotides, the CDR3 is TGCAGCGTTGATAAGCGGGGGGACAATGAGCAGTTCTTC.

The rearrangement joins TRBV7-2 to TRBJ2-1; the D call may be TRBD1 or TRBD2 (6 bases each). V dropped 5 bases and J dropped 7 bases, with 21 bases sitting between them. Germline V gene lookup returns CDR1 SGHTA and CDR2 FQGNSA. The CDR3 is 16 amino acids. As DNA, the CDR3 is TGTGCCAGCAGCCCCTGGGGGGCCTCTGGGGTGAATGAGCAGTTCTTC. This sequence encodes CASSPWGASGVNEQFF.

The table lists this clonotype with a count of one. V is TRBV4-3 and J is TRBJ2-3; maybe TRBD1 (6 bases). The germline V and J ends were trimmed by 1 base and 6 bases, with 17 bases remaining between them. The CDR3 spans 16 residues. Germline CDR1 is LGHNA and CDR2 is YSLEER. CDR3 nucleotide sequence: TGCGCCAGCAGCCAAGTGGGGGCAGGCGCTAGGGATACGCAGTATTTT. Protein product: CASSQVGAGARDTQYF.

At least ten counts were recorded for this clonotype. The chain has TRBV24-1 and TRBJ2-5; D not resolved. This CDR3 is 12 amino acids long. The V and J ends lost 0 bases and 14 bases respectively, with 12 bases between them. Germline loops: CDR1 KGHDR, CDR2 SFDVKD. The CDR3 region is CATSDLGQEFYF. Here the CDR3 DNA reads TGTGCCACCAGTGATTTGGGGCAGGAGTTCTACTTC.

The chain has TRBV24-1 and TRBJ2-1; weak D call: TRBD2 (5 bases). The CDR3 sequence is 12 residues long. V was pared by 9 bases and J by 6 bases, with 11 bases between. Per the germline V gene, CDR1 is KGHDR and CDR2 is SFDVKD. The CDR3 DNA reads TGTGCCACCGAAGGACTTCCCAATGAGCAGTTCTTC. Its protein is CATEGLPNEQFF.

The table lists this clonotype with a few counts. The CDR3 here is CSASDPSRGTDTQYF. The CDR3 DNA reads TGCAGTGCTTCTGACCCATCTAGGGGCACAGATACGCAGTATTTT. This chain joins TRBV20-1 and TRBJ2-3, with D unresolved. Trimming removed 5 bases at V and 1 base at J, with 16 bases between. The CDR3 has 15 amino acids. CDR1 DFQATT and CDR2 SNEGSKA come from the germline V gene (reference sequence).

The rearrangement joins TRBV6-1 to TRBJ2-7, with 7 bases aligning to TRBD2. In germline, CDR1 is MNHNS, CDR2 SASEGT. J gave up 0 bases and V 7 bases, and 6 bases lay outside the gene matches. The CDR3 has 14 residues. The DNA of the CDR3 is TGTGCCAGCACCCCAGCGGGGAACTCCTACGAGCAGTACTTC. This encodes CASTPAGNSYEQYF.

The sample holds a few counts of this clonotype. This chain uses TRBV5-1 with TRBJ1-1, with 7 nucleotides matching TRBD1. Germline V gives CDR1 SGHRS, CDR2 YFSETQ. There are 13 residues in the CDR3. Trimming cost V 0 bases and J 11 bases; bases outside gene matches: 7. The CDR3 DNA reads TGCGCCAGCAGCTTGGGACAGGGTAATAATGCTTTCTTT. This sequence encodes CASSLGQGNNAFF.

The chain carries TRBV10-3 and TRBJ2-1; 13 bases fit TRBD2. The V and J ends lost 4 bases and 2 bases, in that order; junction bases with no gene match: 2. This CDR3 comprises 16 residues. CDR1 and CDR2 (germline): ENHRY, SYGVKD. The CDR3 coding sequence is TGTGCCATCAGTGGTGGGACTAGCGGGGCCTACAATGAGCAGTTCTTC. This encodes CAISGGTSGAYNEQFF.

The chain recombines TRBV27 with TRBJ2-7, with D possibly matching TRBD1 (6 bases). V lost 6 bases and J 3 bases, leaving 18 bases between the germline ends. Germline values: CDR1 MNHEY, CDR2 SMNVEV (reference sequence). The CDR3 loop spans 15 amino acids. The CDR3 DNA follows: TGTGCCAGCAGCCTAACCCCGACAGGCCGCTACGAGCAGTACTTC. This translates into CASSLTPTGRYEQYF.

This clonotype was observed at least ten times. The chain joins TRBV28 to TRBJ2-1; 13 nucleotides agree with TRBD2. The CDR3 covers 17 residues. Germline values: CDR1 MDHEN, CDR2 SYDVKM. The V segment lost 6 bases and the J segment 1 base; nucleotides outside the gene matches: 6. DNA of the CDR3: TGTGCCAGCAGACTAGCGGGAGGGCCTGGGTCCTACAATGAGCAGTTCTTC. It codes for CASRLAGGPGSYNEQFF.

V gene TRBV12-3 or TRBV12-4 combines with J gene TRBJ1-1; D not certain. CDR3 length: 15 amino acids. V was trimmed by 3 bases and J by 1 base, leaving 12 bases between them. Here the CDR3 DNA reads TGTGCCAGCAGTTTTTTCGGGTTCGGGAACACTGAAGCTTTCTTT. Translated: CASSFFGFGNTEAFF.

J is TRBJ2-7 and V is TRBV3-1; D ambiguous. V lost 3 bases and J 3 bases, leaving 12 bases between the germline ends. The germline V gene has CDR1 LGHDT and CDR2 YNNKEL (reference sequence). The CDR3 runs to 14 residues. CDR3: CASSQEENRYEQYF. The CDR3 coding sequence is TGTGCCAGCAGCCAGGAAGAAAACCGCTACGAGCAGTACTTC.

This clonotype was counted a single time. V and J are TRBV20-1 and TRBJ2-3, with a possible D match to TRBD2 (6 bases). Germline V lookup: CDR1 DFQATT, CDR2 SNEGSKA (reference sequence). V was cut by 0 bases and J by 0 bases, with 16 bases left in between. This CDR3 is built from 17 residues. CDR3 protein: CSARDNVGTSSTDTQYF. The DNA for the CDR3 is TGCAGTGCTAGAGATAATGTTGGGACTTCGAGCACAGATACGCAGTATTTT.

This chain uses TRBV6-1 with TRBJ2-5; D is possibly TRBD2 (5 bases). Trimming took 8 bases from V and 5 from J, leaving 15 bases between them. CDR3 length: 13 amino acids. CDR1 is MNHNS, CDR2 SASEGT, per germline. Written as DNA, the CDR3 is TGTGCCAGCCTCCGGGGAGCGAAGGAGACCCAGTACTTC. This translates into CASLRGAKETQYF.

There are a few counts of this clonotype. The chain uses TRBV6-1 and TRBJ2-7; 11 nucleotides line up with TRBD1. J was trimmed by 5 bases and V by 8 bases; bases with no gene match: 11. The CDR3 runs to 15 residues. Germline lookup yields CDR1 MNHNS and CDR2 SASEGT. The CDR3, as DNA: TGTGCCAGCGGCCCTGGGACAGGGGGATTTAACGAGCAGTACTTC. This sequence encodes CASGPGTGGFNEQYF.

This clonotype was counted only a few times. The chain couples TRBV6-5 to TRBJ2-7, with D unclear. V lost 3 bases and J 6 bases, leaving 15 bases between the germline ends. The CDR3 runs 14 residues. The germline CDR1 and CDR2 sequences are MNHEY and SVGAGI. CDR3 amino acids: CASSYQLGRPEQYF. The CDR3 DNA reads TGTGCCAGCAGTTATCAGCTAGGGCGACCCGAGCAGTACTTC.

The sample holds a few counts of this clonotype. The chain recombines TRBV20-1 with TRBJ1-6; TRBD1 is a possible D gene (5 bases). Deletions cut 3 bases from V and 9 bases from J, with 21 bases between. Looked up from germline, CDR1 is DFQATT and CDR2 is SNEGSKA (reference sequence). There are 16 residues in the CDR3. CDR3 loop: CSARVGDLLSTSPLHF. DNA for the CDR3: TGCAGTGCTAGGGTGGGGGATCTCCTCTCGACTTCACCCCTCCACTTT.

The V call is TRBV12-3 or TRBV12-4, the J call TRBJ2-5; no clear D gene. The CDR3 has 12 residues. Deletions cut 2 bases from V and 5 bases from J, with 6 bases between. The CDR3 sequence is CASSLIDETQYF. The DNA for the CDR3 is TGTGCCAGCAGTTTAATCGACGAGACCCAGTACTTC.

CDR3 residues: CASASEGGQIYEQYF. The CDR3 DNA is TGTGCCAGCGCATCCGAGGGGGGACAGATCTACGAGCAGTACTTC. J is TRBJ2-7 and V is TRBV28; D possibly corresponds to TRBD1 (7 bases). CDR3 length: 15 amino acids. Germline V lookup: CDR1 MDHEN, CDR2 SYDVKM. Trimming took 8 bases from V and 3 from J, leaving 20 bases between them. The full variable domain, its missing parts supplied by reference TRBV28 and TRBJ2-7, is DVKVTQSSRYLVKRTGEKVFLECVQDMDHENMFWYRQDPGLGLRLIYFSYDVKMKEKGDIPEGYSVSREKKERFSLILESASTNQTSMYLCASASEGGQIYEQYFGPGTRLTVT.

This clonotype occurred many times. V and J are TRBV6-1 and TRBJ2-2; 8 nucleotides align to TRBD2. Germline trimming cut 7 bases from V and 4 bases from J; bases unmatched to any gene: 8. In germline, CDR1 is MNHNS, CDR2 SASEGT. CDR3 length equals 15 residues. The CDR3, as DNA: TGTGCCAGCACTGCGACTAGCGCGACCACCGGGGAGCTGTTTTTT. Translated: CASTATSATTGELFF.